This T cell receptor beta chain was found in a study of T cells after yellow fever vaccination. Study information: The fractions with low cell numbers were processed using SMART-Seq v4 Ultra Low Input. Study conclusions and caveats: Abundant bulk-population clonotypes could contaminate the FACS-sorted repertoires. Peak timing came faster in the weaker secondary response, day 5 versus 15.

CDR3 length: 13 amino acids. The germline V gene has CDR1 DFQATT and CDR2 SNEGSKA (reference sequence). The V and J ends lost 5 bases and 2 bases respectively, with 12 bases between them. As to this clonotype: Antigen unknown.

TCRdb analysed the 5' RACE reads with MiXCR anew, one entry per CDR3 protein. Of about 510,000 distinct CDR3 sequences listed, just over 20% are singletons. The sequence came from a man younger than 35 who received the YFV17D yellow fever vaccine. The V gene is TRBV20-1, the J gene TRBJ2-5, with D unresolved. The specimen was PBMCs, collected roughly 20 days after the first yellow fever vaccination. The CDR3 sequence is CSAPPELQETQYF. The CDR3 DNA sequence: TGCAGTGCTCCGCCCGAACTACAAGAGACCCAGTACTTC.